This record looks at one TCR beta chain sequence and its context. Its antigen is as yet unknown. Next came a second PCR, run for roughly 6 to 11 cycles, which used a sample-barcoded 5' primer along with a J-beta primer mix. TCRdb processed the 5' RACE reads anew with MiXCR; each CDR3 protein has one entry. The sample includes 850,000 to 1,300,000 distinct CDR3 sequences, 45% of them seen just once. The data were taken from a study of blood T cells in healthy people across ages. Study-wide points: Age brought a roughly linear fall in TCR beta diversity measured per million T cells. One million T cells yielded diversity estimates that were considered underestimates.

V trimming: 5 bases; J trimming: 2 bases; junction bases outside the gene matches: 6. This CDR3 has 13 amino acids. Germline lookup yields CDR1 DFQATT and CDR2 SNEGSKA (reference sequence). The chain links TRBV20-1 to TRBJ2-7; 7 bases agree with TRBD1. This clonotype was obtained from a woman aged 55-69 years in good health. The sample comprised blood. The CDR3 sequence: CSAGTVDPYEQYF. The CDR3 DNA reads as TGCAGTGCTGGGACAGTTGATCCCTACGAGCAGTACTTC.